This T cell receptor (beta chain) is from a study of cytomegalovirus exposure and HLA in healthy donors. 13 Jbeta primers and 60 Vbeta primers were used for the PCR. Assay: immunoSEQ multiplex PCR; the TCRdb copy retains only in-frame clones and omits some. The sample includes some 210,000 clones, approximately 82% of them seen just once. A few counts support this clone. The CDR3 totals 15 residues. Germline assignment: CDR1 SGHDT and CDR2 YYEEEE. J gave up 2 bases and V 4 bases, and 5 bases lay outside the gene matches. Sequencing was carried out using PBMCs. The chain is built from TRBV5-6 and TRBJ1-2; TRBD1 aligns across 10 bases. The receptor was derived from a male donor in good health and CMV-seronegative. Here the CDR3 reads CASSPGTGANYGYTF. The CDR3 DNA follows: TGTGCCAGCAGCCCGGGGACAGGGGCCAACTATGGCTACACCTTC.